Listed here are 32 T cell receptor beta chains from one sample, sequenced in a study of T cells in Graves' hyperthyroidism and ophthalmopathy. Regions amplified from RNA transcripts were the TCR beta CDR3 regions. Primed by the HTBI set, a first-round RT-PCR was run on the TCR CDR3. TCRdb redid the calling of the multiplex PCR reads with MiXCR, one entry per CDR3 protein. The sample shows 550,000 to 800,000 distinct CDR3 sequences, about a sixth of them seen only once. Input material: blood. These receptors were obtained from a man aged 18 to 29 with Graves' hyperthyroidism.

In its sample, this clonotype was seen a few times. The chain links TRBV27 to TRBJ2-7; 12 nucleotides match TRBD1. The ends lost 5 bases at V and 6 bases at J; junction bases unmatched: 8. There are 15 residues in the CDR3. Germline V gene sequence: CDR1 MNHEY, CDR2 SMNVEV (reference sequence). CDR3 amino acids: CASSTPGTGGREQYF. DNA of the CDR3: TGTGCCAGCAGTACCCCGGGGACAGGGGGCCGCGAGCAGTACTTC.

This clonotype was detected many times. The V call is TRBV12-3 or TRBV12-4, the J call TRBJ2-5, with D perhaps matching TRBD1 or TRBD2 (5 bases each). The V gene lost 6 bases and the J gene lost 7 bases, with 18 bases spanning the gap. The length of the CDR3 is 14 residues. The DNA for the CDR3 is TGTGCCAGCAGCCTTGGAAGGCCGGGGACGACCCAGTACTTC. Translation gives CASSLGRPGTTQYF.

The chain combines TRBV6-4 with TRBJ2-1; no reliable D call. The V end lost 3 bases, the J end lost 7 bases, and 19 bases lay between the germline ends. The CDR3 is 16 residues long. Germline V gene data show CDR1 as MRHNA and CDR2 as SNTAGT. The CDR3 DNA reads TGTGCCAGCAGTGATGATAGCATCGCCCGGGTAAATGAGCAGTTCTTC. The encoded protein is CASSDDSIARVNEQFF.

This clonotype was recorded at least ten times. This sequence joins TRBV19 and TRBJ2-3, with D possibly being TRBD2 (5 bases). CDR1 and CDR2 (germline): LNHDA, SQIVND (reference sequence). The CDR3 has 18 amino acids. V was trimmed by 7 bases and J by 3 bases, leaving 26 bases between them. CDR3 sequence reads: CASTTLFLSEGGTDTQYF. CDR3 sequence (DNA): TGTGCCAGTACCACTCTATTCCTCAGCGAGGGTGGTACAGATACGCAGTATTTT.

This clonotype was detected ten times or more. The rearrangement joins TRBV2 to TRBJ1-1, with 10 bases that match TRBD1. Trimming at V came to 11 bases and at J to 5 bases, leaving 11 bases not matched to a gene. Per germline, CDR1 SNHLY and CDR2 FYNNEI. There are 14 residues in the CDR3. This chain's CDR3 is CAGDRDRGRTEAFF. CDR3 coding DNA: TGTGCCGGAGACCGGGACAGGGGACGGACTGAAGCTTTCTTT.

The chain has TRBV27 and TRBJ2-1; D perhaps matches TRBD2 (5 bases). Trimming pared 4 bases from V and 7 bases from J, leaving 23 bases between. Germline loops: CDR1 MNHEY, CDR2 SMNVEV (reference sequence). There are 17 residues in the CDR3. This CDR3 reads CASSSGLESRFRNEQFF. Written as DNA, the CDR3 is TGTGCCAGCAGTTCTGGACTGGAATCGAGATTTCGGAATGAGCAGTTCTTC.

This clonotype was observed many times. In DNA form, the CDR3 reads TGTGCCACCTCCGGGACTACACTTTCCGAGCAGTACTTC. It encodes CATSGTTLSEQYF. The rearrangement uses TRBV7-2 and TRBJ2-7, with 7 nucleotides matching TRBD2. V was clipped by 10 bases and J by 6 bases; unmatched bases: 12. The germline CDR1 and CDR2 sequences are SGHTA and FQGNSA. The CDR3 is 13 residues long. Filled out from reference TRBV7-2 and TRBJ2-7, the complete variable domain reads GAGVSQSPSNKVTEKGKDVELRCDPISGHTALYWYRQSLGQGLEFLIYFQGNSAPDKSGLPSDRFSAERTGGSVSTLTIQRTQQEDSAVYLCATSGTTLSEQYFGPGTRLTVT.

The table lists this clonotype with a few counts. The CDR3 loop reads CASSPPQGNGKTQYF. The CDR3 DNA reads as TGTGCCAGCTCACCACCCCAAGGGAATGGAAAGACCCAGTACTTC. V gene TRBV18 combines with J gene TRBJ2-5; D is undetermined. Looked up from germline, CDR1 is KGHSH and CDR2 is LQKENI. The germline V and J ends were trimmed by 0 bases and 6 bases, with 14 bases remaining between them. The CDR3 sequence is 15 residues long.

J is TRBJ2-1 and V is TRBV5-1, with a weak D call TRBD2 (5 bases). V shed 2 bases and J shed 9 bases, with 9 bases lying between them. The CDR3 has 12 residues. CDR1 is SGHRS, CDR2 YFSETQ, per germline. CDR3 in amino acids: CASSFSGTEQFF. CDR3 DNA: TGCGCCAGCAGCTTTTCGGGAACTGAGCAGTTCTTC.

In this sample, this clonotype turned up a few times. J is TRBJ2-7 and V is TRBV28, with 10 bases that match TRBD2. With 7 bases clipped from V and 5 bases from J, the junction kept 11 bases outside the gene matches. The CDR3 spans 15 residues. Germline V gene data show CDR1 as MDHEN and CDR2 as SYDVKM. The CDR3 loop reads CASTSPSGSVHEQYF. The DNA of the CDR3 is TGTGCCAGCACCTCCCCTAGCGGGAGCGTCCACGAGCAGTACTTC.

This clonotype has at least ten counts. This rearrangement joins TRBV20-1 to TRBJ2-7; D possibly corresponds to TRBD2 (6 bases). The CDR3 is 18 amino acids. The germline gives CDR1 DFQATT, CDR2 SNEGSKA (reference sequence). The V end lost 0 bases, the J end lost 0 bases, and 21 bases lay between the germline ends. In DNA form, the CDR3 reads TGCAGTGCTAGAGATCCGGGTAGGAGGGGCCCCCTCTCCTACGAGCAGTACTTC. Translated: CSARDPGRRGPLSYEQYF.

Concerning this clonotype itself: An end of the junction differs from the germline gene, which may be a read error. V and J are TRBV10-3 and TRBJ2-1, with TRBD1 as a possible D gene (6 bases). This CDR3 spans 14 amino acids. Germline V gives CDR1 ENHRY, CDR2 SYGVKD. The CDR3 reads CAISASGTSNKQFF. CDR3 in DNA: TGTGCCATCAGTGCGTCAGGGACATCCAATAAGCAGTTCTTC.

The chain combines TRBV5-1 with TRBJ1-4; D gene unclear. This CDR3 contains 13 residues. Trimming removed 0 bases from V and 10 bases from J, with 10 bases in between. CDR1 and CDR2 (germline): SGHRS, YFSETQ. CDR3 in amino acids: CASSLDTEGKLFF. CDR3 nucleotides: TGCGCCAGCAGCTTGGACACCGAGGGAAAACTGTTTTTT.

This clonotype was recorded at least ten times. The rearrangement links TRBV7-9 to TRBJ2-5, with 7 bases matching TRBD1. In germline, CDR1 is SEHNR, CDR2 FQNEAQ (reference sequence). V lost 6 bases and J lost 7; bases outside the gene matches: 8. The CDR3 contains 13 residues. CDR3 DNA sequence: TGTGCCAGCAGTATAGGGACAGAGGGGACCCAGTACTTC. Protein: CASSIGTEGTQYF.

CDR3 protein: CASSRTSGASGTQYF. Written as DNA, the CDR3 is TGTGCCAGCAGTAGGACTAGCGGGGCCTCGGGGACCCAGTACTTC. The V call is TRBV28, the J call TRBJ2-5; TRBD2 matches at 12 bases. The CDR3 has 15 residues. V was pared by 5 bases and J by 7 bases, with 8 bases of the junction left unmatched. CDR1 and CDR2 (germline): MDHEN, SYDVKM.

This clonotype appeared many times. The CDR3 DNA sequence: TGTGCCATCAAGGACCCGGTCTGTAATAGCGGTCCGACTACTTACGAGCAGTACTTC. Its translation: CAIKDPVCNSGPTTYEQYF. The genes are TRBV28 and TRBJ2-7; perhaps TRBD2 as D (6 bases). V was clipped by 10 bases and J by 4 bases, with 35 bases between them. Germline V gives CDR1 MDHEN, CDR2 SYDVKM. The CDR3 is 19 residues long.

This clonotype was counted at least ten times. CDR3 in amino acids: CASRRPGSEQFF. As DNA, the CDR3 is TGTGCCAGCAGAAGACCCGGTAGTGAGCAGTTCTTC. The chain has TRBV6-2 or TRBV6-3 and TRBJ2-1; D not resolved. Between the trimmed V and J ends, which lost 6 bases and 9 bases, there was a span of 12 bases. There are 12 residues in the CDR3. Germline V lookup: CDR1 MNHEY, CDR2 SVGEGT.

As to this clonotype: A much larger clone lies one base from this, so it may be a read error. The rearrangement links TRBV28 to TRBJ2-1; TRBD2 aligns across 9 bases. The CDR3 contains 16 residues. J was trimmed by 5 bases and V by 6 bases; bases with no gene match: 11. Germline CDR1 is MDHEN and CDR2 is SYDVKM. The CDR3 coding sequence is TGTGCCAGCAGCCTCCATAGCGGGGGCTGGGACAATGAGCAGTTCTTC. Translating it yields CASSLHSGGWDNEQFF.

This clonotype appeared many times. This chain connects TRBV27 to TRBJ1-2, with D maybe TRBD1 (5 bases). Germline CDR1 reads MNHEY; CDR2 reads SMNVEV (reference sequence). The CDR3 totals 13 residues. V dropped 3 bases and J dropped 5 bases, with 10 bases sitting between them. The CDR3, as DNA: TGTGCCAGCAGTTTCCTCCAGGGATATGGCTACACCTTC. It specifies CASSFLQGYGYTF.

The V gene is TRBV19, the J gene TRBJ2-2, with D hard to call. Germline CDR1 LNHDA, CDR2 SQIVND (reference sequence). The V and J ends lost 8 bases and 4 bases respectively, with 8 bases between them. This CDR3 is built from 12 residues. The CDR3 region is CASGESTGELFF. The CDR3, as DNA: TGTGCCAGTGGGGAAAGCACCGGGGAGCTGTTTTTT.

Points on this clonotype: Being one base from a much bigger clone, this may be a read error. The CDR3 end shows no conserved phenylalanine or tryptophan, and so a read error is likely. V usage is TRBV28 and J usage is TRBJ2-7; D could derive from TRBD1 or TRBD2 (6 bases each). The CDR3 length is 13 residues. The germline V gene has CDR1 MDHEN and CDR2 SYDVKM. CDR3: CASTLRGAYEQYY. The CDR3 bases are TGTGCCAGCACTTTAAGGGGGGCCTACGAGCAGTACTAC.

The chain recombines TRBV20-1 with TRBJ2-7; D is uncertain. The CDR3 contains 11 residues. CDR1 is DFQATT, CDR2 SNEGSKA, per germline (reference sequence). Trimming took 6 bases from V and 7 from J, leaving 13 bases between them. The CDR3 spells CSALHEGEQYF. The CDR3, as DNA: TGCAGTGCCCTCCACGAAGGGGAGCAGTACTTC.

The rearrangement links TRBV29-1 to TRBJ2-3; tentatively, D is TRBD2 (5 bases). The CDR3 runs 14 residues. Trimming pared 4 bases from V and 4 bases from J, leaving 15 bases between. Germline V lookup: CDR1 SQVTM, CDR2 ANQGSEA. The CDR3 loop reads CSVVPGINSDTQYF. For the CDR3, the DNA is TGCAGCGTTGTACCCGGGATAAATTCAGATACGCAGTATTTT.

There are many counts of this clonotype. The chain recombines TRBV20-1 with TRBJ2-4, with 7 bases aligning to TRBD2. The ends lost 1 base at V and 6 bases at J; junction bases unmatched: 3. The CDR3 runs 13 residues. From germline, CDR1 is DFQATT and CDR2 SNEGSKA (reference sequence). The CDR3 nucleotides are TGCAGTGCTAGAGGACTAGCAGCAAACATTCAGTACTTC. It encodes CSARGLAANIQYF.

The chain couples TRBV4-3 to TRBJ2-3, with D possibly TRBD2 on 6 matching bases. This CDR3 spans 17 amino acids. The germline V and J ends were trimmed by 0 bases and 2 bases, with 15 bases remaining between them. The V gene's germline CDR1 is LGHNA and CDR2 YSLEER. The CDR3 loop is CASSQEGGADLTDTQYF. DNA of the CDR3: TGCGCCAGCAGCCAAGAGGGGGGAGCGGACCTCACAGATACGCAGTATTTT.

This clonotype was recorded many times. The chain uses TRBV3-1 and TRBJ1-5, with D uncertain. V was shortened by 5 bases and J by 7 bases, with 15 bases between the two germline ends. The CDR3 totals 14 residues. Per the germline V gene, CDR1 is LGHDT and CDR2 is YNNKEL (reference sequence). CDR3 residues: CASSSGSTGQPQHF. The CDR3 DNA reads TGTGCCAGCAGCTCGGGGTCCACGGGGCAGCCCCAGCATTTT.

This clonotype was picked up a small number of times. The chain carries TRBV4-1 and TRBJ1-1; tentative D call: TRBD1 (5 bases). Between the trimmed V and J ends, which lost 4 bases and 6 bases, there was a span of 15 bases. The germline V gene encodes CDR1 MGHRA and CDR2 YSYEKL. The CDR3 spans 14 residues. Here the CDR3 reads CASSPRGGGAEAFF. CDR3 sequence (DNA): TGCGCCAGCAGCCCCCGGGGTGGGGGGGCTGAAGCTTTCTTT.

This clonotype was counted a few times. The chain carries TRBV7-8 and TRBJ2-5; D unresolved. V gave up 5 bases and J gave up 5 bases, with 9 bases separating them. Germline V gene lookup returns CDR1 SGHVS and CDR2 FQNEAQ. This CDR3 is 12 amino acids long. CDR3 in amino acids: CASSPRSETQYF. CDR3 nucleotides: TGTGCCAGCAGCCCCCGTTCGGAGACCCAGTACTTC.

This clonotype was detected many times. The V and J genes are TRBV10-3 and TRBJ2-3; 9 nucleotides agree with TRBD2. CDR3 length: 15 amino acids. CDR1 and CDR2 (germline): ENHRY, SYGVKD. Losses at the gene ends were 3 bases for V and 3 bases for J; bases not matched to a gene: 4. CDR3: CAISEGGRATDTQYF. The CDR3, as DNA: TGTGCCATCAGTGAAGGCGGGAGGGCGACAGATACGCAGTATTTT.

The chain carries TRBV19 and TRBJ1-1; TRBD1 aligns across 7 bases. The germline V gene has CDR1 LNHDA and CDR2 SQIVND (reference sequence). This CDR3 has 16 residues. V dropped 6 bases and J dropped 1; count of bases not matched to a gene: 11. Here the CDR3 reads CASRWDRGLKNTEAFF. The CDR3 DNA is TGTGCCAGTAGATGGGACAGAGGCCTAAAGAACACTGAAGCTTTCTTT.

This clonotype has ten or more counts. This chain joins TRBV28 and TRBJ1-3; no firm D call. From germline, CDR1 is MDHEN and CDR2 SYDVKM. The CDR3 has 14 amino acids. Trimming removed 3 bases at V and 0 bases at J, with 6 bases between. The CDR3 spells CASSLTASGNTIYF. In nucleotides, the CDR3 is TGTGCCAGCAGTTTGACGGCCTCTGGAAACACCATATATTTT.

For this clonotype: Possible read error: a much larger clone is one base away. The V and J genes are TRBV18 and TRBJ2-1; D is unclear. The CDR3 has 12 residues. CDR1 is KGHSH and CDR2 is LQKENI in the germline V gene. Trimming pared 5 bases from V and 8 bases from J, leaving 10 bases between. This CDR3 reads CASSSRTDEQFF. The CDR3 bases are TGTGCCAGCTCATCACGCACGGATGAGCAGTTCTTC. The full variable domain, with the rest looked up from reference TRBV18 and TRBJ2-1, is NAGVMQNPRHLVRRRGQEARLRCSPMKGHSHVYWYRQLPEEGLKFMVYLQKENIIDESGMPKERFSAEFPKEGPSILRIQQVVRGDSAAYFCASSSRTDEQFFGPGTRLTVL.